These T cell receptor beta chains were read from a single sample in a study of T cell responses to AZD1222 COVID-19 vaccine. Some clones are missing from TCRdb's copy, which holds only in-frame ones; the method was immunoSEQ multiplex PCR. The table records tens of thousands of clones, 75% to 90% of them present only once. The sample in question was peripheral blood, obtained on day 0 of MenACWY control vaccination. Source of these receptors: an adult in good health. The CDR3 runs from the conserved cysteine through the conserved F or W. Fields, in order: CDR3 DNA, CDR3 protein, J gene, D gene, V gene, clone size. The D gene is left open where the match is weak. Clone size is not always given. Where it is, it says once, few, many or a class for expanded clones.

CDR3nt: TGTGCCTGGAGTGGGGGGACTAATGAAAAACTGTTTTTT; CDR3aa: CAWSGGTNEKLFF; j_gene: TRBJ1-4; d_gene: -; v_gene: TRBV30; abundance: -
CDR3nt: TGCGCCAGCAGCCCCTTAGGGGGATACACAGATACGCAGTATTTT; CDR3aa: CASSPLGGYTDTQYF; j_gene: TRBJ2-3; d_gene: -; v_gene: TRBV4-3; abundance: -
CDR3nt: TGTGCCAGCAGCGAGGACAGGGATCGTGGCTACACCTTC; CDR3aa: CASSEDRDRGYTF; j_gene: TRBJ1-2; d_gene: TRBD1; v_gene: TRBV9; abundance: -
CDR3nt: TGTGCCAGCAGCTCGACAGACCAAGAGACCCAGTACTTC; CDR3aa: CASSSTDQETQYF; j_gene: TRBJ2-5; d_gene: -; v_gene: TRBV7-2; abundance: -
CDR3nt: TGTGCCAGCAGCCCAGGGGGCATTACTGAAGCTTTCTTT; CDR3aa: CASSPGGITEAFF; j_gene: TRBJ1-1; d_gene: TRBD1; v_gene: TRBV7-2; abundance: once
CDR3nt: TGTGCCAGCAGCTACAGGGGCGGGGACGGTCAGCCCCAGCATTTT; CDR3aa: CASSYRGGDGQPQHF; j_gene: TRBJ1-5; d_gene: TRBD1; v_gene: TRBV7-2; abundance: -
CDR3nt: TGTGCCAGCAGTTTCAGCTATGGCTACACCTTC; CDR3aa: CASSFSYGYTF; j_gene: TRBJ1-2; d_gene: -; v_gene: TRBV12-3/TRBV12-4; abundance: -
CDR3nt: TGCGCCAGCAGCCAAGATCGGGTAGGGGCCAGCTACGAGCAGTACTTC; CDR3aa: CASSQDRVGASYEQYF; j_gene: TRBJ2-7; d_gene: -; v_gene: TRBV4-3; abundance: -
CDR3nt: TGTGCCAGCAGTTCGTCCGGGACAGGGGCAACGCGCTACACCTTC; CDR3aa: CASSSSGTGATRYTF; j_gene: TRBJ1-2; d_gene: TRBD1; v_gene: TRBV28; abundance: -
CDR3nt: TGTGCCAGCAGGGACAATGAGCAGTTCTTC; CDR3aa: CASRDNEQFF; j_gene: TRBJ2-1; d_gene: -; v_gene: TRBV28; abundance: -
CDR3nt: TGTGCCAGCAGCCAAGCAGGGGTATTATTTGGAAACACCATATATTTT; CDR3aa: CASSQAGVLFGNTIYF; j_gene: TRBJ1-3; d_gene: -; v_gene: TRBV4-2; abundance: -
CDR3nt: TGTGCCTGGAGTGAAAACAACTCTGGAAACACCATATATTTT; CDR3aa: CAWSENNSGNTIYF; j_gene: TRBJ1-3; d_gene: -; v_gene: TRBV30; abundance: -
CDR3nt: TGTGCCAGCACCGGGACTAGCGGTCGTTGGGGGGGCGGGGAGCTGTTTTTT; CDR3aa: CASTGTSGRWGGGELFF; j_gene: TRBJ2-2; d_gene: TRBD2; v_gene: TRBV27; abundance: -
CDR3nt: TGTGCCAGCACGGGGTTTGAAGGGGGGAGCAATCAGCCCCAGCATTTT; CDR3aa: CASTGFEGGSNQPQHF; j_gene: TRBJ1-5; d_gene: -; v_gene: TRBV2; abundance: -
CDR3nt: TGTGCCTGGAGCAAGAATTTGGGAAGTGAAGCTTTCTTT; CDR3aa: CAWSKNLGSEAFF; j_gene: TRBJ1-1; d_gene: -; v_gene: TRBV30; abundance: once
CDR3nt: TGTGCCAGCAGCCGAAAACGGGACAGGGGGAGAATGCATGAGCAGTTCTTC; CDR3aa: CASSRKRDRGRMHEQFF; j_gene: TRBJ2-1; d_gene: TRBD1; v_gene: TRBV7-8; abundance: -
CDR3nt: TGTGCCAGCAGCCCCCTGGGAGGGGAGACCCAGTACTTC; CDR3aa: CASSPLGGETQYF; j_gene: TRBJ2-5; d_gene: TRBD2; v_gene: TRBV6-6; abundance: -
CDR3nt: TGCGCCAGCAGCCACCTTTCCCTACAGGGCGCCTCTGGAAACACCATATATTTT; CDR3aa: CASSHLSLQGASGNTIYF; j_gene: TRBJ1-3; d_gene: -; v_gene: TRBV4-1; abundance: once
CDR3nt: TGTGCCAGCCTCAACGGCGGGAGCCATTCCTACGAGCAGTACTTC; CDR3aa: CASLNGGSHSYEQYF; j_gene: TRBJ2-7; d_gene: TRBD2; v_gene: TRBV6-5; abundance: -
CDR3nt: TGCGCCAGCAGTACATCCGGGAGTCAGCCCCAGCATTTT; CDR3aa: CASSTSGSQPQHF; j_gene: TRBJ1-5; d_gene: -; v_gene: TRBV5-1; abundance: -
CDR3nt: TGTGCCAGCAGTGGGGGACAGGGGTATACTGAAGCTTTCTTT; CDR3aa: CASSGGQGYTEAFF; j_gene: TRBJ1-1; d_gene: TRBD1; v_gene: TRBV2; abundance: -
CDR3nt: TGTGCCAGCAGTTATACAGGGGGAGGCACAGATACGCAGTATTTT; CDR3aa: CASSYTGGGTDTQYF; j_gene: TRBJ2-3; d_gene: TRBD1; v_gene: TRBV27; abundance: -
CDR3nt: TGTGCCAGCAAGCCCCGGGCAATCAATCAGCCCCAGCATTTT; CDR3aa: CASKPRAINQPQHF; j_gene: TRBJ1-5; d_gene: -; v_gene: TRBV6-5; abundance: -
CDR3nt: TGTGCCAGCAGCTCCACTCGGGACTGGGCCTCGGGCGCCCAGTACTTC; CDR3aa: CASSSTRDWASGAQYF; j_gene: TRBJ2-5; d_gene: -; v_gene: TRBV28; abundance: -
CDR3nt: TGTGCCAGCAGTTACGGGGGACTAGCGGGTGAGCAGTTCTTC; CDR3aa: CASSYGGLAGEQFF; j_gene: TRBJ2-1; d_gene: TRBD2; v_gene: TRBV6-5; abundance: -
CDR3nt: TGTGCCAGCAGTTTAAGGGCAGGCTATGGCTACACCTTC; CDR3aa: CASSLRAGYGYTF; j_gene: TRBJ1-2; d_gene: -; v_gene: TRBV28; abundance: -
CDR3nt: TGTGCCAGCAGTTTATTGGGGGGGAACACTGAAGCTTTCTTT; CDR3aa: CASSLLGGNTEAFF; j_gene: TRBJ1-1; d_gene: -; v_gene: TRBV28; abundance: few
CDR3nt: TGTGCCAGCGGGAGCAGGGGCTCCTCTGGAAACACCATATATTTT; CDR3aa: CASGSRGSSGNTIYF; j_gene: TRBJ1-3; d_gene: -; v_gene: TRBV6-5; abundance: once
CDR3nt: TGTGCTAGCAGCTCAGAGACCCAGTACTTC; CDR3aa: CASSSETQYF; j_gene: TRBJ2-5; d_gene: -; v_gene: TRBV7-7; abundance: medium-sized